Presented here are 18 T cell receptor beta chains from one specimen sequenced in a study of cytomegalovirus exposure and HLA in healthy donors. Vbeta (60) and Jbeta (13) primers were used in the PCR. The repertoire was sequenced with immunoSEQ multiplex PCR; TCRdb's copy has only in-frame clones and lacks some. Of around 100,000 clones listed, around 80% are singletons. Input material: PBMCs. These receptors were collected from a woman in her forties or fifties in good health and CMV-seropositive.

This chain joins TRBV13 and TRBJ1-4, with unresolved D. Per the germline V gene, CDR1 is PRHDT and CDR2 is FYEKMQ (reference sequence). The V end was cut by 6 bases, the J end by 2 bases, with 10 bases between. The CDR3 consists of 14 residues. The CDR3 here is CASRPSATNEKLFF. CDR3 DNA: TGTGCCAGCAGACCTTCCGCGACTAATGAAAAACTGTTTTTT.

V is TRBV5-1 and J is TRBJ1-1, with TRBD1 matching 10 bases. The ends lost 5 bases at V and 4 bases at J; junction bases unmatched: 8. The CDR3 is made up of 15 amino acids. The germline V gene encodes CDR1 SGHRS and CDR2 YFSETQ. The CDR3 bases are TGCGCCAGCAGTCCTTCGACAGGGGGCGGCACTGAAGCTTTCTTT. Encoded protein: CASSPSTGGGTEAFF.

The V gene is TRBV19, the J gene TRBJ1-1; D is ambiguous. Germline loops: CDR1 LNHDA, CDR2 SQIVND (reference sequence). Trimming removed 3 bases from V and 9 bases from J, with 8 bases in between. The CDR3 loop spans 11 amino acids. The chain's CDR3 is CASSIYSQAFF. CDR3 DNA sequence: TGTGCCAGTAGTATTTACAGCCAAGCTTTCTTT.

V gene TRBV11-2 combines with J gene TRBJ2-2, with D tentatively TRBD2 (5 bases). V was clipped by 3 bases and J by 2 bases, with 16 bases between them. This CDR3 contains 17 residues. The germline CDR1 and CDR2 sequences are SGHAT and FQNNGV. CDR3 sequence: CASSFPDWTSNTGELFF. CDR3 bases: TGTGCCAGCAGCTTCCCGGACTGGACCAGCAACACCGGGGAGCTGTTTTTT.

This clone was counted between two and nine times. CDR3 protein: CASSQVPGQGIYEQYF. DNA for the CDR3: TGCGCCAGCAGCCAAGTCCCGGGACAGGGGATCTACGAGCAGTACTTC. This chain joins TRBV4-1 and TRBJ2-7, with 10 bases that match TRBD1. The J segment lost 3 bases and the V segment lost 1 base, leaving 6 bases of the junction unmatched. Germline V gene data show CDR1 as MGHRA and CDR2 as YSYEKL. The CDR3 has 16 amino acids.

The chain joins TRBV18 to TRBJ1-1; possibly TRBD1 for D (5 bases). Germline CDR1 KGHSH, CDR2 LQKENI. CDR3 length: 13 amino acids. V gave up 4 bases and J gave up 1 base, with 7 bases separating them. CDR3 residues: CASSQGKNTEAFF. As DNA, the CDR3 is TGTGCCAGCTCACAGGGGAAGAACACTGAAGCTTTCTTT.

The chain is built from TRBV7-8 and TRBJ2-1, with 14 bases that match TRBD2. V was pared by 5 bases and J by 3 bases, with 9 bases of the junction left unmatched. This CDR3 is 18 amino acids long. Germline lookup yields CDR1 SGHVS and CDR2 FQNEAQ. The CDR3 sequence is CASSHPEGLAGVYNEQFF. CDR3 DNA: TGTGCCAGCAGCCACCCCGAGGGACTAGCGGGGGTCTACAATGAGCAGTTCTTC. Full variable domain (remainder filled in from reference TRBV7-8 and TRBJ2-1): GAGVSQSPRYKVAKRGQDVALRCDPISGHVSLFWYQQALGQGPEFLTYFQNEAQLDKSGLPSDRFFAERPEGSVSTLKIQRTQQEDSAVYLCASSHPEGLAGVYNEQFFGPGTRLTVL.

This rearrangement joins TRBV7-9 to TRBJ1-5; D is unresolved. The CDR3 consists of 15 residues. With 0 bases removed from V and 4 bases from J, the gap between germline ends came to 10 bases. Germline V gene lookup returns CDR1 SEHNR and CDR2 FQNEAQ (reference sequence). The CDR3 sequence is CASSLAGGRNQPQHF. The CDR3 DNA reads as TGTGCCAGCAGCTTAGCCGGCGGCCGTAATCAGCCCCAGCATTTT. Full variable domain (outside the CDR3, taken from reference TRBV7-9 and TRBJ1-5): DTGVSQNPRHKITKRGQNVTFRCDPISEHNRLYWYRQTLGQGPEFLTYFQNEAQLEKSRLLSDRFSAERPKGSFSTLEIQRTEQGDSAMYLCASSLAGGRNQPQHFGDGTRLSIL.

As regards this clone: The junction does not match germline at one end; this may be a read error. Here the CDR3 DNA reads TGTGCTAGCAGCCTAGGACTAGCGGGACTTGGAGAGACCCAGTACTTC. This gives the protein CASSLGLAGLGETQYF. The V gene is TRBV7-7, the J gene TRBJ2-5; 12 nucleotides align to TRBD2. CDR1 is SSHAT, CDR2 FNYEAQ, per germline (reference sequence). The CDR3 is made up of 16 amino acids.

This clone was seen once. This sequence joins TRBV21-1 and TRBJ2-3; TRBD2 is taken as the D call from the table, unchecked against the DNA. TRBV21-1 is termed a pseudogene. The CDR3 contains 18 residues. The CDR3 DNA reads TGTGCCAGCAGCAAAGCTCTTGCTAGCGGGGGGGTAGCAGATACGCAGTATTTT. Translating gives CASSKALASGGVADTQYF.

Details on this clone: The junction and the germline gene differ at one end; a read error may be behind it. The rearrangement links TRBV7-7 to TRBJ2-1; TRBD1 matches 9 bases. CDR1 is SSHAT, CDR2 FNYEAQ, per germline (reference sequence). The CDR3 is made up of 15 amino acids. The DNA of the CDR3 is TGTGCTAGCAGCTCCAAAACAGGGGGCTGGGATGAGCAGTTCTTC. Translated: CASSSKTGGWDEQFF.

CDR3 coding DNA: TGTGCCAGCAGCCTCCGGGCTAGCGGGCCCCCAGAGACCCAGTACTTC. Translated: CASSLRASGPPETQYF. The chain recombines TRBV7-8 with TRBJ2-5, with TRBD2 matching 8 bases. Germline V lookup: CDR1 SGHVS, CDR2 FQNEAQ. Germline trimming cut 5 bases from V and 4 bases from J; bases unmatched to any gene: 12. The CDR3 spans 16 residues.

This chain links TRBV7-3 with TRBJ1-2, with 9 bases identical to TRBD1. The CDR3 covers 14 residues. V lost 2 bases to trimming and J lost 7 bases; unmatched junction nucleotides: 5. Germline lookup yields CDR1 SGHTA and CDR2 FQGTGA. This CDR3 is CASSLGTGGTGYTF. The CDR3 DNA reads TGTGCCAGCAGCTTAGGAACAGGGGGCACTGGCTACACCTTC.

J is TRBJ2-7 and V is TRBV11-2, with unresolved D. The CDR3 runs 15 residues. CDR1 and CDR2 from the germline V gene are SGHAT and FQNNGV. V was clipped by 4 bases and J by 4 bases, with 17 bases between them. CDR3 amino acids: CASSSFEARGYEQYF. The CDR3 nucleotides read TGTGCCAGCAGCTCCTTCGAGGCGAGAGGTTACGAGCAGTACTTC.

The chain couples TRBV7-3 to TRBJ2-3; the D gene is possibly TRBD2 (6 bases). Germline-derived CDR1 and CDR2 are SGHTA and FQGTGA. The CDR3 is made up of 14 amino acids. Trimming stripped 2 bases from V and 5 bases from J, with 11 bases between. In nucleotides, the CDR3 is TGTGCCAGCAGCTTAGGGGGGAGTGGAGATACGCAGTATTTT. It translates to CASSLGGSGDTQYF.

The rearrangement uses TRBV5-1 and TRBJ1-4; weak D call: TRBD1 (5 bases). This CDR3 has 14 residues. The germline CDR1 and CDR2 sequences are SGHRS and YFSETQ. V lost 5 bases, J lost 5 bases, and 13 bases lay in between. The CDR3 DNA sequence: TGCGCCAGCAGTCGGGGGGACCTAAATGAAAAACTGTTTTTT. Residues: CASSRGDLNEKLFF.

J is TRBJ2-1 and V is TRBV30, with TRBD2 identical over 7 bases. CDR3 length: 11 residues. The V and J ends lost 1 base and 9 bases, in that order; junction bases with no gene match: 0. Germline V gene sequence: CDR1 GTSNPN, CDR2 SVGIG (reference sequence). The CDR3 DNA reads TGTGCCTGGAGTGGGGGGGGTGAGCAGTTCTTC. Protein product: CAWSGGGEQFF. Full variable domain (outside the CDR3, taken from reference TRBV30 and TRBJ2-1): SQTIHQWPATLVQPVGSPLSLECTVEGTSNPNLYWYRQAAGRGLQLLFYSVGIGQISSEVPQNLSASRPQDRQFILSSKKLLLSDSGFYLCAWSGGGEQFFGPGTRLTVL.

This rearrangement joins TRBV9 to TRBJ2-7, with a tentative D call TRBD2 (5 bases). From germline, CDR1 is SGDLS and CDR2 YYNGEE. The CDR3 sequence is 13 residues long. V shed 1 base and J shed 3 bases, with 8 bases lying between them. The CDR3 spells CASSVRGLYEQYF. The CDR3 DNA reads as TGTGCCAGCAGCGTACGGGGTCTCTACGAGCAGTACTTC.